This T cell receptor beta chain was retrieved from a study of T-cell reconstitution after alpha-beta-depleted transplantation in children. Note on this clonotype: Antigen specificity is unknown.

V lost 3 bases, J lost 4 bases, and 7 bases stayed unmatched. There are 15 residues in the CDR3. The germline gives CDR1 SGDLS, CDR2 YYNGEE. This sample's TCRbeta library carried unique molecular identifier barcodes. TCRdb reprocessed the PCR reads via MiXCR and lists one record per CDR3 protein. The top ten hold roughly 28% of the sample, which has around 960,000 distinct CDR3 sequences, about 30% seen once. Study results and caveats: Hyperexpanded clones declined; after one year, newly produced T cells mostly supplied diversity. Reportedly, only several hundred clones from non-depleted graft cells drove alpha-beta T-cell counts at about two months. Surviving thymic progenitors and recipient T cells were the source of high TCRbeta diversity at day 60 in some patients.

This chain joins TRBV9 and TRBJ2-1, with 7 bases aligning to TRBD1. The sample in question was PBMCs, mostly from graft donor cells, obtained 360 days after TCRalphabeta/CD19-depleted stem cell transplant. This TCR was sampled from a boy in the first two years of life who had a stem cell transplant for SCID, so the T cells may come from the graft donor. The CDR3 DNA reads as TGTGCCAGCAGCGCCGCCCCGGGACAGTACAATGAGCAGTTCTTC. It specifies CASSAAPGQYNEQFF.